These 27 T cell receptor beta chains came from one sample sequenced in a study of beta chain features in type 1 diabetes. Expressed TCRB transcripts were sequenced because the entire RNA isolate underwent reverse transcription. Assay used: immunoSEQ multiplex PCR; TCRdb lists only in-frame clones, some missing. The sample contains 350,000 to 400,000 clones, about 15% of which appear only once. Source material: naive CD4+ T cells from blood. These receptors originate from a woman aged 18-35 years in good health.

The chain links TRBV6-5 to TRBJ2-3; TRBD2 matches at 7 bases. V trimming: 2 bases; J trimming: 0 bases; junction bases outside the gene matches: 2. The germline V gene has CDR1 MNHEY and CDR2 SVGAGI. This CDR3 contains 15 residues. CDR3 sequence: CASSYVGGSTDTQYF. CDR3 nucleotide sequence: TGTGCCAGCAGTTACGTGGGGGGGAGCACAGATACGCAGTATTTT.

This clone showed up just a few times. The chain carries TRBV13 and TRBJ2-4; TRBD1 might be the D (6 bases). The CDR3 covers 13 residues. Trimming stripped 4 bases from V and 12 bases from J, with 16 bases between. Per the germline V gene, CDR1 is PRHDT and CDR2 is FYEKMQ (reference sequence). In DNA form, the CDR3 reads TGTGCCAGCAGCTCACAGGGTCTGGTTGGTCAGTACTTC. This translates into CASSSQGLVGQYF. Combining the CDR3 with reference TRBV13 and TRBJ2-4 gives the whole variable domain AAGVIQSPRHLIKEKRETATLKCYPIPRHDTVYWYQQGPGQDPQFLISFYEKMQSDKGSIPDRFSAQQFSDYHSELNMSSLELGDSALYFCASSSQGLVGQYFGAGTRLSVL.

A single count supports this clone. At one end, the junction sequence differs from germline, possibly due to a read error. The gene calls are TRBV7-7 and TRBJ2-1; 8 bases align to TRBD2. CDR3 size: 13 residues. CDR1 and CDR2 (germline): SSHAT, FNYEAQ (reference sequence). In nucleotides, the CDR3 is TGTGCTAGCACCGCGGGAGGCATCGGTGAGCAGTTCTTC. Residues: CASTAGGIGEQFF. Filled out from reference TRBV7-7 and TRBJ2-1, the complete variable domain reads GAGVSQSPRYKVTKRGQDVTLRCDPISSHATLYWYQQALGQGPEFLTYFNYEAQPDKSGLPSDRFSAERPEGSISTLTIQRTEQRDSAMYRCASTAGGIGEQFFGPGTRLTVL.

This clone has more than one count but fewer than ten. V usage is TRBV29-1 and J usage is TRBJ2-2; TRBD1 agrees at 8 bases. Germline V CDR1 and CDR2: SQVTM, ANQGSEA. V was clipped by 5 bases and J by 5 bases; unmatched bases: 13. CDR3 length: 16 residues. This CDR3 is CSVLSIRGRSTGELFF. The CDR3 region has the DNA TGCAGCGTTTTAAGTATCAGGGGGCGAAGTACCGGGGAGCTGTTTTTT.

This clone was counted only a few times. The rearrangement uses TRBV2 and TRBJ2-3; possibly TRBD2 for D (5 bases). This CDR3 is 13 amino acids long. Germline V gives CDR1 SNHLY, CDR2 FYNNEI. Trimming took 3 bases from V and 5 from J, leaving 9 bases between them. The CDR3 is CASSDVEGDTQYF. CDR3 nucleotide sequence: TGTGCCAGCAGTGACGTAGAGGGAGATACGCAGTATTTT.

This clone has just a few counts. This sample includes further DNA sequences coding for the same CDR3. This chain links TRBV14 with TRBJ2-5, with a weak D call TRBD2 (5 bases). V lost 4 bases to trimming and J lost 2 bases, with 8 bases between them. The CDR3 totals 13 residues. Germline assignment: CDR1 SGHDN and CDR2 FVKESK. CDR3 sequence (DNA): TGTGCCAGCAGCCGAGGGCTTCAAGAGACCCAGTACTTC. It specifies CASSRGLQETQYF.

A few counts support this clone. The V and J genes are TRBV7-3 and TRBJ1-5, with 10 bases identical to TRBD1. Losses at the gene ends were 8 bases for V and 1 base for J; bases not matched to a gene: 14. Germline CDR1 reads SGHTA; CDR2 reads FQGTGA. The CDR3 is made up of 18 amino acids. As DNA, the CDR3 is TGTGCCAGCCCCGGAGTTGGGGACAGGGGAAAGAGCAATCAGCCCCAGCATTTT. The encoded protein is CASPGVGDRGKSNQPQHF.

This clone was seen a handful of times. The chain is built from TRBV18 and TRBJ2-7, with D possibly being TRBD1 (6 bases). The V gene lost 3 bases and the J gene lost 2 bases, with 14 bases spanning the gap. CDR3 length equals 15 residues. Looked up from germline, CDR1 is KGHSH and CDR2 is LQKENI. Written as DNA, the CDR3 is TGTGCCAGCTCACCCTTACAGGGAATAACCTACGAGCAGTACTTC. Its protein product is CASSPLQGITYEQYF. Drawing the rest from reference TRBV18 and TRBJ2-7, the complete variable domain is NAGVMQNPRHLVRRRGQEARLRCSPMKGHSHVYWYRQLPEEGLKFMVYLQKENIIDESGMPKERFSAEFPKEGPSILRIQQVVRGDSAAYFCASSPLQGITYEQYFGPGTRLTVT.

This sequence joins TRBV20-1 and TRBJ2-1; D gene uncertain. Germline CDR1 and CDR2: DFQATT and SNEGSKA (reference sequence). This CDR3 spans 11 amino acids. V was trimmed by 1 base and J by 10 bases, leaving 8 bases between them. The CDR3 DNA reads as TGCAGTGCTAGAGTAAGAGCGGAGCAGTTCTTC. Translated, it gives CSARVRAEQFF.

The CDR3 DNA reads TGTGCCACCTTGGACAGGGGGCACACCGGGGAGCTGTTTTTT. This encodes CATLDRGHTGELFF. The rearrangement joins TRBV19 to TRBJ2-2, with 11 bases identical to TRBD1. V lost 10 bases to trimming and J lost 3 bases; unmatched junction nucleotides: 4. The CDR3 totals 14 residues. The germline V gene encodes CDR1 LNHDA and CDR2 SQIVND (reference sequence).

This clone was picked up a small number of times. The CDR3 DNA follows: TGCGCCAGCAGCTTCCGAGGACTAGCGGGAGTAGAAGAGACCCAGTACTTC. Protein product: CASSFRGLAGVEETQYF. This sequence joins TRBV5-1 and TRBJ2-5; 13 bases fit TRBD2. The length of the CDR3 is 17 residues. J was trimmed by 3 bases and V by 2 bases; bases with no gene match: 7. The V gene's germline CDR1 is SGHRS and CDR2 YFSETQ.

The V and J genes are TRBV4-3 and TRBJ2-7; 7 positions match TRBD1. The junction had 1 base not matched to a gene; V was cut back by 5 bases and J by 3 bases. The CDR3 sequence is 12 residues long. Germline CDR1 reads LGHNA; CDR2 reads YSLEER. DNA of the CDR3: TGCGCCAGCAGCTGGGACAGCTACGAGCAGTACTTC. It codes for CASSWDSYEQYF.

This clone was seen a few times. The rearrangement uses TRBV25-1 and TRBJ2-6; D is perhaps TRBD1 (6 bases). The CDR3 extends over 16 amino acids. V was cut by 6 bases and J by 2 bases, with 14 bases left in between. Germline CDR1 and CDR2: MGHDK and SYGVNS. The chain's CDR3 is CASRQTGGAGANVLTF. In nucleotides, the CDR3 is TGTGCCAGCAGACAAACTGGGGGCGCTGGGGCCAACGTCCTGACTTTC.

There are a few counts of this clone. The genes are TRBV6-5 and TRBJ1-2; 8 nucleotides match TRBD1. Germline V lookup: CDR1 MNHEY, CDR2 SVGAGI. The CDR3 has 15 residues. V lost 2 bases, J lost 5 bases, and 7 bases stayed unmatched. The CDR3, as DNA: TGTGCCAGCAGTTACCAGACAGGGGCCGGTTATGGCTACACCTTC. Amino acid sequence: CASSYQTGAGYGYTF.

This clone was found a few times. V is TRBV4-1 and J is TRBJ1-5, with TRBD1 as a possible D gene (6 bases). There are 15 residues in the CDR3. V lost 4 bases and J lost 3, with 13 bases in between. The germline V gene encodes CDR1 MGHRA and CDR2 YSYEKL. CDR3 nucleotides: TGCGCCAGCAGCCGGACAGTGGGGGACAATCAGCCCCAGCATTTT. Amino acids: CASSRTVGDNQPQHF.

This clone showed up just a few times. The chain couples TRBV13 to TRBJ2-7, with D perhaps TRBD2 (5 bases). Trimming stripped 5 bases from V and 3 bases from J, with 17 bases between. Germline assignment: CDR1 PRHDT and CDR2 FYEKMQ (reference sequence). The CDR3 spans 15 residues. The CDR3 region has the DNA TGTGCCAGCAGCGCCTTCCTATCGGGGTTCTACGAGCAGTACTTC. It specifies CASSAFLSGFYEQYF. Complete variable domain (other parts from reference TRBV13 and TRBJ2-7): AAGVIQSPRHLIKEKRETATLKCYPIPRHDTVYWYQQGPGQDPQFLISFYEKMQSDKGSIPDRFSAQQFSDYHSELNMSSLELGDSALYFCASSAFLSGFYEQYFGPGTRLTVT.

The chain uses TRBV6-5 and TRBJ1-5; no reliable D call. The germline V and J ends were trimmed by 6 bases and 2 bases, with 14 bases remaining between them. The CDR3 is 15 amino acids. Germline CDR1 MNHEY, CDR2 SVGAGI. This chain's CDR3 is CASSLDFGGNQPQHF. CDR3 bases: TGTGCCAGCAGCTTGGACTTTGGCGGCAATCAGCCCCAGCATTTT.

This sequence joins TRBV30 and TRBJ1-1; D may be TRBD1 (6 bases). The CDR3 has 13 amino acids. V lost 2 bases and J lost 7, with 14 bases in between. Germline V CDR1 and CDR2: GTSNPN, SVGIG (reference sequence). The CDR3 nucleotides read TGTGCCTGGAGTAACAGGGCGTTCGGTGAAGCTTTCTTT. This encodes CAWSNRAFGEAFF. Using reference TRBV30 and TRBJ1-1 for the parts outside the CDR3, the full variable domain is SQTIHQWPATLVQPVGSPLSLECTVEGTSNPNLYWYRQAAGRGLQLLFYSVGIGQISSEVPQNLSASRPQDRQFILSSKKLLLSDSGFYLCAWSNRAFGEAFFGQGTRLTVV.

This clone turned up a few times. This CDR3 is CASSYHMGGRLITDTQYF. The DNA for the CDR3 is TGTGCCAGCAGCTATCACATGGGAGGCAGGTTGATCACAGATACGCAGTATTTT. The V and J genes are TRBV9 and TRBJ2-3, with D possibly being TRBD2 (6 bases). The CDR3 consists of 18 residues. The V gene lost 4 bases and the J gene lost 2 bases, with 23 bases spanning the gap. Germline V lookup: CDR1 SGDLS, CDR2 YYNGEE.

This chain joins TRBV6-5 and TRBJ2-3; D uncertain. Trimming left V 2 bases short and J 4 bases short, with 13 bases between. CDR3 size: 15 residues. CDR1 is MNHEY and CDR2 is SVGAGI in the germline V gene. The CDR3 coding sequence is TGTGCCAGCAGTTACCGTCAGTCAACGCCAGATACGCAGTATTTT. This sequence encodes CASSYRQSTPDTQYF.

This clone was detected a few times. This chain joins TRBV5-1 and TRBJ2-4; 10 bases line up with TRBD2. Germline values: CDR1 SGHRS, CDR2 YFSETQ. V shed 4 bases and J 0 bases; nucleotides not matched to a gene: 4. This CDR3 is 16 amino acids long. The DNA of the CDR3 is TGCGCCAGCAGCCCGGGACTAGCGTTAGCCAAAAACATTCAGTACTTC. The encoded protein is CASSPGLALAKNIQYF.

This clone showed up just once. CDR3 sequence (DNA): TGTGCCAGCAGCGTAGCTTCGAGGAATTCAGATACGCAGTATTTT. Its protein is CASSVASRNSDTQYF. V is TRBV9 and J is TRBJ2-3; D uncertain. The length of the CDR3 is 15 residues. Trimming removed 0 bases at V and 4 bases at J, with 12 bases between. Germline assignment: CDR1 SGDLS and CDR2 YYNGEE.

In its sample, this clone was seen a few times. V is TRBV4-3 and J is TRBJ2-6; 8 bases are shared with TRBD2. Germline V gene sequence: CDR1 LGHNA, CDR2 YSLEER. The CDR3 length is 18 residues. Trimming took 0 bases from V and 0 from J; bases not matched to a gene: 4. CDR3 sequence (DNA): TGCGCCAGCAGCCAAGAACTAGCGGTTTTCTCTGGGGCCAACGTCCTGACTTTC. Translated, it gives CASSQELAVFSGANVLTF.

This clone was recorded only once. The chain combines TRBV4-1 with TRBJ1-2, with 9 bases matching TRBD1. The CDR3 has 14 residues. Germline lookup yields CDR1 MGHRA and CDR2 YSYEKL. The V and J ends lost 3 bases and 8 bases, in that order; junction bases with no gene match: 7. CDR3 amino acids: CASSHLDRGTGYTF. The CDR3 DNA reads as TGCGCCAGCAGCCATCTAGACAGGGGGACGGGCTACACCTTC.

This chain uses TRBV7-2 with TRBJ1-1, with 8 bases aligning to TRBD1. V gave up 5 bases and J gave up 1 base; unmatched junction bases: 9. Germline V gene lookup returns CDR1 SGHTA and CDR2 FQGNSA. There are 16 residues in the CDR3. The CDR3 region is CASSPDRGWANTEAFF. In DNA form, the CDR3 reads TGTGCCAGCAGCCCTGACAGGGGATGGGCGAACACTGAAGCTTTCTTT.

Worth noting for this clone: Other nucleotide sequences in the sample specify the same CDR3. The V gene is TRBV28, the J gene TRBJ2-5; unclear D gene. The CDR3 has 11 amino acids. V lost 5 bases and J lost 2, with 3 bases in between. Germline values: CDR1 MDHEN, CDR2 SYDVKM. In nucleotides, the CDR3 is TGTGCCAGCAGTCCGCAAGAGACCCAGTACTTC. Its translation: CASSPQETQYF.

This chain links TRBV7-2 with TRBJ2-4, with D unresolved. CDR3 length: 12 residues. Trimming shortened V by 3 bases and J by 11 bases, and 11 bases separated the two germline ends. CDR1 is SGHTA and CDR2 is FQGNSA in the germline V gene. The CDR3: CASSFYSWVQYF. The DNA for the CDR3 is TGTGCCAGCAGCTTTTACAGTTGGGTTCAGTACTTC.